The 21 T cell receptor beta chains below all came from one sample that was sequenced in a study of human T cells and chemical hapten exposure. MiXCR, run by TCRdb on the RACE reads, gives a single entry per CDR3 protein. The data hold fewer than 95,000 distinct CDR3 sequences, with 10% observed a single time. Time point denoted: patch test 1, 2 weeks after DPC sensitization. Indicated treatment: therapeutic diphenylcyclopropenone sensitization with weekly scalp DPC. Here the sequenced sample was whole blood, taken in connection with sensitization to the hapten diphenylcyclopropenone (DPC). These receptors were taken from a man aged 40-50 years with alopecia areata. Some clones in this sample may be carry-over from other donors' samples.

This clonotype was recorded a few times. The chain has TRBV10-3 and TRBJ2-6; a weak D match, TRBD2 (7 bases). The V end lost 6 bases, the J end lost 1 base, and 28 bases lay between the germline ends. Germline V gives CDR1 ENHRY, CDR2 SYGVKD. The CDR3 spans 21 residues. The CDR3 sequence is CAIRPGEFQSGKPSGANVLTF. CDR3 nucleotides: TGTGCCATCAGGCCAGGGGAGTTTCAAAGCGGGAAGCCTTCTGGGGCCAACGTCCTGACTTTC.

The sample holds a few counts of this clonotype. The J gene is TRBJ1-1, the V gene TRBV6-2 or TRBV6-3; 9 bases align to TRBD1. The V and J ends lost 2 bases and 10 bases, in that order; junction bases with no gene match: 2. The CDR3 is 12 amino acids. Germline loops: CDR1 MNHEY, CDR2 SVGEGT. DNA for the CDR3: TGTGCCAGCAGTTACGAACAGGGGGCAGCTTTCTTT. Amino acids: CASSYEQGAAFF.

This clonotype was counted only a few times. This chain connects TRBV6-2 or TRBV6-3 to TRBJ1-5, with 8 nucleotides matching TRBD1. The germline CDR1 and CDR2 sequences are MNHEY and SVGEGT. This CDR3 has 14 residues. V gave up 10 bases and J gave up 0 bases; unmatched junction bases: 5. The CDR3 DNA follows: TGTGCCACCCGACAGGGGCATAGCAATCAGCCCCAGCATTTT. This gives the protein CATRQGHSNQPQHF.

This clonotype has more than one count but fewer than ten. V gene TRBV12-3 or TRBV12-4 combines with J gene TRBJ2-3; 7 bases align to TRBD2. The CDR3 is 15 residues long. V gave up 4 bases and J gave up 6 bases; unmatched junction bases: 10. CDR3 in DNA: TGTGCCAGCAGTTCAGCGGGACCAACAGTTGATACGCAGTATTTT. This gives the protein CASSSAGPTVDTQYF.

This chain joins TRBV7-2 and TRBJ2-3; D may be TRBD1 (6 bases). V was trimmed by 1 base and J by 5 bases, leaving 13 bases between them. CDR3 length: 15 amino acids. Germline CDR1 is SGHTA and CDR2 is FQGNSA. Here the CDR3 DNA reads TGTGCCAGCAGCTTAGGGGACACGCAAATAGATACGCAGTATTTT. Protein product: CASSLGDTQIDTQYF.

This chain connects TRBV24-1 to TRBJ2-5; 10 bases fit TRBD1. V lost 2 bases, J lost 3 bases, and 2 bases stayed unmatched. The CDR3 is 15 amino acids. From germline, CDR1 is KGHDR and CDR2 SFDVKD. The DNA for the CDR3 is TGTGCCACCAGTGATTCCGGACAGGGGGAAGAGACCCAGTACTTC. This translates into CATSDSGQGEETQYF.

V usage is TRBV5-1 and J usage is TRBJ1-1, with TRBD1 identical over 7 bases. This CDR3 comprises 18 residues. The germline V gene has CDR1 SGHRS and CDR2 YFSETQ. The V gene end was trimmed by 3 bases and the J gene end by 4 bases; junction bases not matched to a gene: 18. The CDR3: CASSSRPPDRAEATEAFF. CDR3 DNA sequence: TGCGCCAGCAGCTCCCGCCCTCCCGACAGGGCCGAGGCCACTGAAGCTTTCTTT.

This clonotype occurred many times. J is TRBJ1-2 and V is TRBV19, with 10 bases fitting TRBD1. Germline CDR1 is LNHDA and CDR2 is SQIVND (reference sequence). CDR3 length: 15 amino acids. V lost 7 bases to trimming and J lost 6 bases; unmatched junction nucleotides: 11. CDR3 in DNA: TGTGCCAGTATGAGCGGACAGGGGGTCGTTCATGGCTACACCTTC. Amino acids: CASMSGQGVVHGYTF.

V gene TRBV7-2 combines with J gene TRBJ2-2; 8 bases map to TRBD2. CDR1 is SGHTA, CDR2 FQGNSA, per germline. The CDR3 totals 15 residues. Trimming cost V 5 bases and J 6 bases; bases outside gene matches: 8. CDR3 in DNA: TGTGCCAGCAGCCTTCGGACTAGCCTCCCCGGGGAGCTGTTTTTT. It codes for CASSLRTSLPGELFF.

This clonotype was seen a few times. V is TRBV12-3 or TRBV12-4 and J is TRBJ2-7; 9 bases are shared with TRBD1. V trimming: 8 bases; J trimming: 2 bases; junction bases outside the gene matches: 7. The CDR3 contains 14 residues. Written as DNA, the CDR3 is TGTGCCAGCCACCCGGGACAGGGACCCTACGAGCAGTACTTC. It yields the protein CASHPGQGPYEQYF.

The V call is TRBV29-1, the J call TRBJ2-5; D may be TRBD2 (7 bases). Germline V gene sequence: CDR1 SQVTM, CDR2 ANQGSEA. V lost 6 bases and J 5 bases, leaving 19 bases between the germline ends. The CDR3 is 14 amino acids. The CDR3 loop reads CSVGLGGAQETQYF. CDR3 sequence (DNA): TGCAGCGTGGGCCTGGGGGGGGCTCAGGAGACCCAGTACTTC.

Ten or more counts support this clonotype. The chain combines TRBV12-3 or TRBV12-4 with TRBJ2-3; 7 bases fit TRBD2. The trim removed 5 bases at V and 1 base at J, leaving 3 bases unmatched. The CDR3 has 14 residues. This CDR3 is CASSPSGRTDTQYF. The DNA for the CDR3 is TGTGCCAGCAGTCCTAGCGGCCGCACAGATACGCAGTATTTT.

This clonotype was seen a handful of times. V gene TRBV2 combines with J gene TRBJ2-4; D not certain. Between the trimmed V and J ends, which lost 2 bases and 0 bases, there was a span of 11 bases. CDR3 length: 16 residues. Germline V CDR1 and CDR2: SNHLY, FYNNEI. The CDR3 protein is CASSESMAAAKNIQYF. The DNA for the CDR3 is TGTGCCAGCAGTGAAAGTATGGCTGCAGCCAAAAACATTCAGTACTTC.

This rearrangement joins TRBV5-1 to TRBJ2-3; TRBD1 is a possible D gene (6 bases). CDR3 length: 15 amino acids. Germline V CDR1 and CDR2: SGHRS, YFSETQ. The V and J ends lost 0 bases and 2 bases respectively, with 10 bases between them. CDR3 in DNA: TGCGCCAGCAGCTTGGGGGGGCGTACCACAGATACGCAGTATTTT. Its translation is CASSLGGRTTDTQYF.

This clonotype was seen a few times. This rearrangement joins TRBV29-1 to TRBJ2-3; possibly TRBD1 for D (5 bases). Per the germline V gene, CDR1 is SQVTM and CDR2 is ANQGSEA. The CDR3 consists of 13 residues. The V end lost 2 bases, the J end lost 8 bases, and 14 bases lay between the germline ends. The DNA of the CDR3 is TGCAGCGTTGAAAGCAGGGAAGGTGGTACGCAGTATTTT. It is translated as CSVESREGGTQYF.

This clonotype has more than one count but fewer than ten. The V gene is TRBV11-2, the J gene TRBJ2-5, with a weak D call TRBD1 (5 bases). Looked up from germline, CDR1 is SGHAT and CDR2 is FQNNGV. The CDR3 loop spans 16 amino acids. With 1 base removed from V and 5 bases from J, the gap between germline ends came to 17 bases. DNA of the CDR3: TGTGCCAGCAGCTTAGTATTAGGGGCAGTCCTTGAGACCCAGTACTTC. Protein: CASSLVLGAVLETQYF.

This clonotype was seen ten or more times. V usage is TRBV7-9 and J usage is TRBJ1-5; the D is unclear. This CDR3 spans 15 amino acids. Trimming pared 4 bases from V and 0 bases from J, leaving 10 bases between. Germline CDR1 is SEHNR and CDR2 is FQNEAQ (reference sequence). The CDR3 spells CASSSDALSNQPQHF. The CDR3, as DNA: TGTGCCAGCAGCTCAGACGCCCTTAGCAATCAGCCCCAGCATTTT.

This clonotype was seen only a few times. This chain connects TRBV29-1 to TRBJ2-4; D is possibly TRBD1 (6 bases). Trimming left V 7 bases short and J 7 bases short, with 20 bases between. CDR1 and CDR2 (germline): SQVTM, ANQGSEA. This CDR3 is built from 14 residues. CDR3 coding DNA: TGCAGCGCCACCGTGACAGGTCTCGTGAACATTCAGTACTTC. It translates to CSATVTGLVNIQYF.

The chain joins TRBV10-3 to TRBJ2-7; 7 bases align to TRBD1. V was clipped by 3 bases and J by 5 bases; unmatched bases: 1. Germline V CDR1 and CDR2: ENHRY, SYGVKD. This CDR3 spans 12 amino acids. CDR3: CAISDDRDEQYV. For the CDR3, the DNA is TGTGCCATCAGTGACGACAGGGACGAGCAGTACGTC.

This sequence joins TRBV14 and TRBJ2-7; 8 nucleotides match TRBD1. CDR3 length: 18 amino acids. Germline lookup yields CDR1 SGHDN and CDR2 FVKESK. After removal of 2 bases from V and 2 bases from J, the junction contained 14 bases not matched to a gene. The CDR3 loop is CASSQCRNRDRPTYEQYV. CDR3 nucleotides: TGTGCCAGCAGCCAATGCCGTAACCGGGACAGGCCCACCTACGAGCAGTACGTC.

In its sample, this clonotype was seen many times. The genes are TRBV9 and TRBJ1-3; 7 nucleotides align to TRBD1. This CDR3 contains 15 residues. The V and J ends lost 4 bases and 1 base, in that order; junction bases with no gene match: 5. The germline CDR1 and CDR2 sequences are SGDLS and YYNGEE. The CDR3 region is CASSPKTGSGNTIYF. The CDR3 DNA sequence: TGTGCCAGCAGCCCGAAGACAGGGTCTGGAAACACCATATATTTT.